A single sample gave rise to the 15 T cell receptor beta chains below, sequenced in a study of T cells in Graves' hyperthyroidism and ophthalmopathy (dated by TCRdb to the late 2010s). Receptor amplification or capture employed multiplex PCR. Sequenced using an Illumina HiSeq 2000. The TCR beta CDR3 regions were amplified from RNA transcripts. The TCR CDR3 was subjected to a first round of RT-PCR using the HTBI primer set and the Qiagen OneStep RT-PCR kit. In TCRdb, the public reads were trimmed at Q25 with fastp and aligned with MiXCR, with productive beta chains retained. Entries are consolidated by CDR3 protein sequence, retaining the most common genes and DNA. This sample gives about 320,000 distinct CDR3 sequences in total; 16% of them show up just once. Approximately 31% of the sample is in the top ten clones. The specimen was blood. These receptors all come from a man aged 30-40 years with Graves' hyperthyroidism.

V usage is TRBV7-9 and J usage is TRBJ1-2; D remains ambiguous. The CDR3 is 14 amino acids. Trimming took off 4 bases at V and 2 bases at J, with 11 bases between the two ends. Germline V lookup: CDR1 SEHNR, CDR2 FQNEAQ (reference sequence). The CDR3 DNA follows: TGTGCCAGCAGCTCCTGGACCTCCAACTATGGCTACACCTTC. This translates into CASSSWTSNYGYTF.

For this clonotype: A clone one base away is much larger, so this may be a read error. This chain links TRBV10-1 with TRBJ2-3; 7 bases map to TRBD1. Germline lookup yields CDR1 WNHNN and CDR2 SYGVQD (reference sequence). This CDR3 spans 16 amino acids. V shed 8 bases and J 4 bases; nucleotides not matched to a gene: 15. Here the CDR3 DNA reads TGCGCCAGCCGCCGTCTAGAGGGGGCCATGGCAGATACGCAGTATTTT. The encoded protein is CASRRLEGAMADTQYF.

The rearrangement links TRBV15 to TRBJ1-3; the D gene is possibly TRBD1 (5 bases). V shed 5 bases and J shed 3 bases, with 11 bases lying between them. CDR1 and CDR2 (germline): LNHNV, YYDKDF (reference sequence). The CDR3 runs to 14 residues. The DNA of the CDR3 is TGTGCCACCAGCCAGGGAACAAGTGGAAACACCATATATTTT. Its translation: CATSQGTSGNTIYF.

This clonotype was seen only a few times. This chain joins TRBV6-1 and TRBJ1-5, with a possible D match to TRBD1 (5 bases). Trimming pared 5 bases from V and 10 bases from J, leaving 15 bases between. Germline values: CDR1 MNHNS, CDR2 SASEGT. The CDR3 is made up of 13 amino acids. The chain's CDR3 is CASSISWGGPQHF. The DNA for the CDR3 is TGTGCCAGCAGTATTAGCTGGGGGGGTCCCCAGCATTTT.

This clonotype was seen at least ten times. V gene TRBV11-3 combines with J gene TRBJ2-2, with 10 positions matching TRBD2. With V trimmed by 3 bases and J by 5 bases, 6 bases remained unmatched. The CDR3 runs 16 residues. Germline V gene sequence: CDR1 SGHNT, CDR2 YENEEA. Here the CDR3 DNA reads TGTGCCAGCAGCTTGGTGCTAGCGGGAGTTACCGGGGAGCTGTTTTTT. Amino acids: CASSLVLAGVTGELFF.

This clonotype was observed many times. The chain couples TRBV28 to TRBJ1-1, with D possibly TRBD1 on 6 matching bases. V lost 1 base, J lost 6 bases, and 6 bases lay in between. From germline, CDR1 is MDHEN and CDR2 SYDVKM. The CDR3 is 12 residues long. CDR3 DNA: TGTGCCAGCAGTTTATACAGGGCTGAAGCTTTCTTT. Translation gives CASSLYRAEAFF.

This clonotype was detected a few times. This rearrangement joins TRBV10-3 to TRBJ2-3; the D gene is possibly TRBD2 (5 bases). Looked up from germline, CDR1 is ENHRY and CDR2 is SYGVKD. V lost 10 bases and J 4 bases, leaving 18 bases between the germline ends. The CDR3 spans 14 residues. Written as DNA, the CDR3 is TGTGCCACCAAGAGGACTGAGAGTTCAGATACGCAGTATTTT. As protein: CATKRTESSDTQYF.

The chain is built from TRBV20-1 and TRBJ1-2, with 9 bases identical to TRBD1. In germline, CDR1 is DFQATT, CDR2 SNEGSKA (reference sequence). The CDR3 extends over 14 amino acids. V shed 0 bases, J shed 8 bases, and the junction held 7 bases outside the gene matches. DNA for the CDR3: TGCAGTGCTAGAGATCCCCGGACAGGGGCGGGCTACACCTTC. It yields the protein CSARDPRTGAGYTF.

This clonotype was recorded many times. This chain connects TRBV5-1 to TRBJ2-1; D call uncertain. Germline lookup yields CDR1 SGHRS and CDR2 YFSETQ. The CDR3 is 14 residues long. V was clipped by 0 bases and J by 2 bases, with 6 bases between them. CDR3 in amino acids: CASSLDSTYNEQFF. As DNA, the CDR3 is TGCGCCAGCAGCTTGGACAGTACCTACAATGAGCAGTTCTTC.

The chain is built from TRBV4-2 and TRBJ2-7, with 10 bases matching TRBD2. V lost 2 bases, J lost 2 bases, and 18 bases stayed unmatched. In germline, CDR1 is LGHNA, CDR2 YNFKEQ. There are 20 residues in the CDR3. The CDR3 DNA is TGTGCCAGCAGCCAACGAGGTTGGGCTAGCGGGAGCCGAGCGGCCTACGAGCAGTACTTC. It encodes CASSQRGWASGSRAAYEQYF.

This clonotype showed up many times. The genes are TRBV9 and TRBJ2-5; 8 positions match TRBD2. The CDR3 totals 13 residues. Germline V gene lookup returns CDR1 SGDLS and CDR2 YYNGEE. V trimming: 3 bases; J trimming: 5 bases; junction bases outside the gene matches: 3. CDR3 sequence reads: CASSASGSETQYF. As DNA, the CDR3 is TGTGCCAGCAGCGCAAGCGGGAGTGAGACCCAGTACTTC.

The chain carries TRBV7-2 and TRBJ2-1; D gene unclear. Trimming shortened V by 5 bases and J by 6 bases, and 17 bases separated the two germline ends. The germline V gene has CDR1 SGHTA and CDR2 FQGNSA. There are 15 residues in the CDR3. The CDR3 coding sequence is TGTGCCAGCAGCCTTAGATCTGGTGTGGGCAATGAGCAGTTCTTC. This sequence encodes CASSLRSGVGNEQFF. The variable domain in full, completed from reference TRBV7-2 and TRBJ2-1, reads GAGVSQSPSNKVTEKGKDVELRCDPISGHTALYWYRQSLGQGLEFLIYFQGNSAPDKSGLPSDRFSAERTGGSVSTLTIQRTQQEDSAVYLCASSLRSGVGNEQFFGPGTRLTVL.

As for this clonotype: This could be a read error, since a much larger clone is one nucleotide away. This chain connects TRBV6-1 to TRBJ2-4; 11 nucleotides agree with TRBD2. This CDR3 region has 14 residues. Germline loops: CDR1 MNHNS, CDR2 SASEGT. The CDR3 loop is CASGPTSGRNVQYF. The CDR3 nucleotides read TGTGCCAGCGGACCAACTAGCGGGAGAAACGTTCAGTACTTC.

This clonotype has a handful of counts. The gene calls are TRBV20-1 and TRBJ2-3; D might be TRBD2 (6 bases). Germline V gene lookup returns CDR1 DFQATT and CDR2 SNEGSKA (reference sequence). The V gene lost 3 bases and the J gene lost 2 bases, with 12 bases spanning the gap. The CDR3 runs 14 residues. The CDR3 sequence: CSARSRGYTDTQYF. The DNA of the CDR3 is TGCAGTGCTAGGTCGCGGGGCTACACAGATACGCAGTATTTT.

In its sample, this clonotype was seen many times. The V call is TRBV7-9, the J call TRBJ1-1, with D possibly matching TRBD1 (6 bases). CDR1 is SEHNR and CDR2 is FQNEAQ in the germline V gene (reference sequence). The V end was cut by 8 bases, the J end by 1 base, with 14 bases between. This CDR3 contains 14 residues. The CDR3 nucleotides read TGTGCCAGCGATTCGCGGGGGGCGAACACTGAAGCTTTCTTT. Protein sequence: CASDSRGANTEAFF.